Each of the 2 T cell receptor beta chains below was sequenced from the same sample in a study of blood T cell repertoires in COVID-19. This table comes from immunoSEQ multiplex PCR, and its TCRdb copy is limited to in-frame clones, with some not included. Here the sample spans under 250,000 clones, roughly nine tenths being singletons. The sample was PBMCs or T cells enriched from blood (not recorded which). These receptors all stem from a woman in her twenties or thirties with acute COVID-19.

This chain links TRBV4-1 with TRBJ2-7; D is uncertain. Germline CDR1 reads MGHRA; CDR2 reads YSYEKL. Trimming removed 0 bases from V and 2 bases from J, with 14 bases in between. The CDR3 runs 16 residues. The DNA for the CDR3 is TGCGCCAGCAGCCAAGAGACACAGATTACACCCTACGAGCAGTACTTC. Amino acid sequence: CASSQETQITPYEQYF.

The sample holds one count of this clone. The chain employs TRBV6-4 and TRBJ2-6; maybe TRBD1 (6 bases). This CDR3 is built from 16 residues. V lost 6 bases, J lost 0 bases, and 12 bases lay in between. Germline CDR1 is MRHNA and CDR2 is SNTAGT. The CDR3 sequence is CASSPTGSSGANVLTF. CDR3 nucleotide sequence: TGTGCCAGCAGCCCGACAGGCTCCTCTGGGGCCAACGTCCTGACTTTC.